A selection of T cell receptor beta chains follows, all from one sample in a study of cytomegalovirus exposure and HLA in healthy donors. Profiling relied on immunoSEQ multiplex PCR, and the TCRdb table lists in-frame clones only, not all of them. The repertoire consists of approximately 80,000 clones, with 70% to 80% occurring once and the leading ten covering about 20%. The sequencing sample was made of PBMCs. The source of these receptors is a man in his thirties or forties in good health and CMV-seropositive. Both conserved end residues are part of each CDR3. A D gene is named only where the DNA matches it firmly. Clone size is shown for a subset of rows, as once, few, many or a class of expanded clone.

TGCGCCAGCAGCCCGACAGATTTATCTGGGGCCAACGTCCTGACTTTC CASSPTDLSGANVLTF TRBV4-1 16 - - TRBJ2-6
TGTGCCACCAGCAGTGGACAGGGGGTATTCTACGAGCAGTACTTC CATSSGQGVFYEQYF TRBV15 15 - TRBD1 TRBJ2-7
TGTGCCAGCAGCTTTAGGGGGCTACCCTACGAGCAGTACTTC CASSFRGLPYEQYF TRBV7-2 14 - TRBD1 TRBJ2-7
TGTGCCAGCAGTCACTTCGGACAGGGGGACTATGGCTACACCTTC CASSHFGQGDYGYTF TRBV6-5 15 - TRBD1 TRBJ1-2
TGTGCCAGCAGTGGCGGACTAGCGGGGGAAGAGACCCAGTACTTC CASSGGLAGEETQYF TRBV2 15 - TRBD2 TRBJ2-5
TGTGCCAGCAGCCGGGACAGAAGGGCGAATTCACCCCTCCACTTT CASSRDRRANSPLHF TRBV6-1 15 - TRBD1 TRBJ1-6
TGTGCCAGCAGCTTTATAACGGGAGGCACAGATACGCAGTATTTT CASSFITGGTDTQYF TRBV5-4 15 - - TRBJ2-3
TGTGCCAGCAGCCCCCTCAGGGTGGCTAATGAAAAACTGTTTTTT CASSPLRVANEKLFF TRBV4-2 15 few - TRBJ1-4
TGCGCCAGCACCCCTAGCGGGAGGGCCGAGAAGGAGACCCAGTACTTC CASTPSGRAEKETQYF TRBV5-1 16 - TRBD2 TRBJ2-5
TGTGCCAGGGGACAGGTTCATGGCTACACCTTC CARGQVHGYTF TRBV2 11 - TRBD1 TRBJ1-2
TGTGCCTGCTTAGGGGCCGTCCCCTTC CACLGAVPF TRBV30 9 - - TRBJ1-2
TGTGCCACCGAGGGAGCGAGCGAGCAGTACTTC CATEGASEQYF TRBV6-5 11 - - TRBJ2-7
TGCAGCGTCGCCGGATGGGCGGGAGGGGTGGCCAGCGAGCAGTACTTC CSVAGWAGGVASEQYF TRBV29-1 16 - TRBD2 TRBJ2-7
TGTGCCAGCAGCTTAGATGGGAGCATGGACACTGAAGCTTTCTTT CASSLDGSMDTEAFF TRBV7-2 15 - - TRBJ1-1
TGTGCCAGCAGTTACGATCAGGGGCGATTGTACGAGCAGTACTTC CASSYDQGRLYEQYF TRBV6-5 15 - - TRBJ2-7
TGTGCCAGCAGCGCCTCAGGGCTTCCGCTCTATGGCTACACCTTC CASSASGLPLYGYTF TRBV9 15 once - TRBJ1-2
TGTGCCAGTAGCTCGGGGAATCAGCCCCAGCATTTT CASSSGNQPQHF TRBV19 12 - - TRBJ1-5
TGTGCCAGCTCACCCCCCGATCAGCCCCAGCATTTT CASSPPDQPQHF TRBV18 12 - - TRBJ1-5
TGTGCCACCGCTCGGAAGGGGGCGAGCACTGAAGCTTTCTTT CATARKGASTEAFF TRBV27 14 few TRBD1 TRBJ1-1
TGCACCAGCAGCCCAAACAGGGGGGTCACCTATGGCTACACCTTC CTSSPNRGVTYGYTF TRBV1 15 - - TRBJ1-2
TGTGCCAGCAGCCAAGGTCTTCGAGAGACCCAGTACTTC CASSQGLRETQYF TRBV14 13 - - TRBJ2-5
TGTGCCAGCAGTTTAGCCGGGACTACCTACACAGATACGCAGTATTTT CASSLAGTTYTDTQYF TRBV28 16 once TRBD2 TRBJ2-3
TGTGCCAGCAGTTATTCTACAGGGTTGGGCACTGAAGCTTTCTTT CASSYSTGLGTEAFF TRBV28 15 - - TRBJ1-1
TGCGCCAGCAGCTTGGGTACAGAGAACACTGAAGCTTTCTTT CASSLGTENTEAFF TRBV5-1 14 - - TRBJ1-1
TGTGCCAGTAGTATGGGACAGGGCGGTGGCTACACCTTC CASSMGQGGGYTF TRBV19 13 - TRBD1 TRBJ1-2
TGTGCCAGCAGTTACTCGTTTGGCTCAGGCAGCGAGCAGTACTTC CASSYSFGSGSEQYF TRBV6-5 15 - - TRBJ2-7
TGTGCCAGCAGTTTGTTCACAGGGGAAAAACTGTTTTTT CASSLFTGEKLFF TRBV27 13 - - TRBJ1-4
TGCGCCAGCAGCCCTACTGGGGAGGGTGCAGATACGCAGTATTTT CASSPTGEGADTQYF TRBV5-1 15 - TRBD2 TRBJ2-3
TGTGCCAGCAGCCAAGAGGGGAGGGTTGAAAAACTGTTTTTT CASSQEGRVEKLFF TRBV4-2 14 few - TRBJ1-4
TGTGCCAGCAGGCTGACTAGCGGGTACACAGATACGCAGTATTTT CASRLTSGYTDTQYF TRBV7-2 15 - TRBD2 TRBJ2-3
TGTGCCAGCAGCTTGGACTTGAACACTGAAGCTTTCTTT CASSLDLNTEAFF TRBV5-4 13 - - TRBJ1-1
TGTGCCAGTCTAGCGGGGAGCACAGATACGCAGTATTTT CASLAGSTDTQYF TRBV5-4 13 - TRBD2 TRBJ2-3
TGTGCCAGCGCCTTTGGGCTCGGCAATCAGCCCCAGCATTTT CASAFGLGNQPQHF TRBV6-5 14 - - TRBJ1-5
TGTGCCAGCAGCATTACCGGGACAGGAGGAGAGCAGTACTTC CASSITGTGGEQYF TRBV5-4 14 - TRBD1 TRBJ2-7
TGTGCCAGCAGCTGGGGGACAGAAAAACTGTTTTTT CASSWGTEKLFF TRBV5-6 12 - - TRBJ1-4
TGTGCCAGCCGACTAGCGGGGGGACCTAGCACAGATACGCAGTATTTT CASRLAGGPSTDTQYF TRBV2 16 - TRBD2 TRBJ2-3
TGTGCCAGCAGCCGGATCGGGGAGTCCTACGAGCAGTACTTC CASSRIGESYEQYF TRBV4-2 14 - - TRBJ2-7
TGTGCCAGTAGTAATCGACTAGCTGGGGCCGGGGAGCTGTTTTTT CASSNRLAGAGELFF TRBV19 15 - TRBD2 TRBJ2-2
TGTGCCGCAAGAAGGTGGGGCAACACTGAAGCTTTCTTT CAARRWGNTEAFF TRBV30 13 - - TRBJ1-1
TGTGCCAGCAGCTTACGGGAGGGGACCTACGAGCAGTACTTC CASSLREGTYEQYF TRBV11-3 14 - TRBD2 TRBJ2-7
TGTGCCAGCAGCATAAGCGGGAGTGGCACCGGGGAGCTGTTTTTT CASSISGSGTGELFF TRBV9 15 - TRBD2 TRBJ2-2
TGTGCCAGCAGCTCTGACAGGTTTGAAGCTTTCTTT CASSSDRFEAFF TRBV7-2 12 - - TRBJ1-1
TGCGCCAGCAGTGAGTCGAGCAGGACATGGGATAATGAAAAACTGTTTTTT CASSESSRTWDNEKLFF TRBV10-2 17 - - TRBJ1-4
TGTGCCAGCAGACCCTTGGGGGGGGGCACTGAAGCTTTCTTT CASRPLGGGTEAFF TRBV6-5 14 - - TRBJ1-1
TGTGCCAGCAGCCCAACATCCTTGTCCTACGAGCAGTACTTC CASSPTSLSYEQYF TRBV6-1 14 many - TRBJ2-7
TGTGCCAGTAGTAGGGAGCGGGAGGTCTCCTACGAGCAGTACTTC CASSREREVSYEQYF TRBV19 15 - TRBD2 TRBJ2-7
TGTGCCACCAGCAGAGGAGGAAACTATGGCTACACCTTC CATSRGGNYGYTF TRBV15 13 - - TRBJ1-2
TGTGCCAGCAGTTTATACCAGGGCCCAACAGTGAATACGCAGTATTTT CASSLYQGPTVNTQYF TRBV27 16 - - TRBJ2-3
TGCGCCAGCAGCCAAGATGGAGGGGCAAGCACAGATACGCAGTATTTT CASSQDGGASTDTQYF TRBV4-3 16 - - TRBJ2-3
TGTGCCATCAGTGAGCTTCGGGAGCTCTACGAGCAGTACTTC CAISELRELYEQYF TRBV10-3 14 - - TRBJ2-7
TGTGCCAGCAGCTTTACAGGGGGCACTGAAGCTTTCTTT CASSFTGGTEAFF TRBV5-4 13 - TRBD1 TRBJ1-1
TGCAGCGCGGGCCAGGGCGTAAACACCGGGGAGCTGTTTTTT CSAGQGVNTGELFF TRBV29-1 14 - - TRBJ2-2
TGTGCCAGCAGCTTAGGGTTAGCGGGAAAGGGGGAGCAGTTCTTC CASSLGLAGKGEQFF TRBV7-9 15 - TRBD2 TRBJ2-1
TGTGCCAGCAGTACACAGGGCAATGAGCAGTTCTTC CASSTQGNEQFF TRBV6-6 12 - - TRBJ2-1